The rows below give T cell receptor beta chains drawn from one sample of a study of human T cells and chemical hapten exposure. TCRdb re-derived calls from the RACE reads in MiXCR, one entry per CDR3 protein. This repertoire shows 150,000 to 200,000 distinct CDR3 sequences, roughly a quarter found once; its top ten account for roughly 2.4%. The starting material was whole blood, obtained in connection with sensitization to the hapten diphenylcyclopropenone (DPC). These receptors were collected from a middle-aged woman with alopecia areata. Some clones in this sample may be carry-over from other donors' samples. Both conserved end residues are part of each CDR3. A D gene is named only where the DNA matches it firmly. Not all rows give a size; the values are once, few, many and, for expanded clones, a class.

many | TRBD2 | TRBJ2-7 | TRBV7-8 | TGTGCCAGCAGCCGAACGGGGGGCGAGCAGTACTTC | CASSRTGGEQYF
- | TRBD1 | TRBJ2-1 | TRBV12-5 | TGTGCTAGTGTCACCCCGGGGACAGCAGCACCCTCCTACAATGAGCAGTTCTTC | CASVTPGTAAPSYNEQFF
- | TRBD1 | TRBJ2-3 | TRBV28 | TGTGCCAGCAGAAACAGGGGCGTCCCAGATACGCAGTATTTT | CASRNRGVPDTQYF
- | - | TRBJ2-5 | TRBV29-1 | TGCAGCGTTGGCCGGGCGGGGGAGACCCAGTACTTC | CSVGRAGETQYF
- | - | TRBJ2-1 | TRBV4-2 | TGTGCCAGCAGCCAAGAGAATGACCGCGGGGAGCAGTTCTTC | CASSQENDRGEQFF
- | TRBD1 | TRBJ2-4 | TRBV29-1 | TGCAGCGTTTCCCTCGGACAGGGGAGATTTCAGTACTTC | CSVSLGQGRFQYF
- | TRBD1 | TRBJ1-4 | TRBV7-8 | TGTGCCAGCAGCGCAGCACAGGGGGGAACTGAAAAACTGTTTTTT | CASSAAQGGTEKLFF
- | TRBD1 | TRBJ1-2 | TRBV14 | TGTGCCAGCAGCCAAGCGGGACAGGGCTATGGCTACACCTTC | CASSQAGQGYGYTF
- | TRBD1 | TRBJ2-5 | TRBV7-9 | TGTGCCAGCAGCGCCCGTCGACAGGGCCAAGAGACCCAGTACTTC | CASSARRQGQETQYF
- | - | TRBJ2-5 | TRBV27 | TGTGCCAGCAGTTTAGCACAGCGGGTGATCCTCCGAGGGACCCAGTACTTC | CASSLAQRVILRGTQYF
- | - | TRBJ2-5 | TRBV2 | TGTGCCAGCAGTGAAGAGTACTTACAAGAGACCCAGTACTTC | CASSEEYLQETQYF
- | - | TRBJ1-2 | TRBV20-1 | TGCAGTGCTAGGGGCGACCCCACCCTCGATCCTTATGGCTACACCTTC | CSARGDPTLDPYGYTF
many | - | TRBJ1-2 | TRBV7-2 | TGTGCCAGCAGCTTACCTAAGGTTCGGGAGACCTATGGCTACACCTTC | CASSLPKVRETYGYTF
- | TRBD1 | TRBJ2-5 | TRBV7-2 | TGTGCCAGCAGCTCGGGACAGCCAAACGAGTACTTC | CASSSGQPNEYF
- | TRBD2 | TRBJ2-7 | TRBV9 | TGTGCCAGCAGCACAGGGGGACTAGCGGGGGCCTACGAGCAGTACTTC | CASSTGGLAGAYEQYF
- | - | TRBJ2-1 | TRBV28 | TGTGCCAGCCTCCCGGGGAGTTCCTACAATGAGCAGTTCTTC | CASLPGSSYNEQFF
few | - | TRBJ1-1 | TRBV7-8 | TGTGCCAGCAGCTTAGCGTCGAAGGGGAACACTGAAGCTTTCTTT | CASSLASKGNTEAFF